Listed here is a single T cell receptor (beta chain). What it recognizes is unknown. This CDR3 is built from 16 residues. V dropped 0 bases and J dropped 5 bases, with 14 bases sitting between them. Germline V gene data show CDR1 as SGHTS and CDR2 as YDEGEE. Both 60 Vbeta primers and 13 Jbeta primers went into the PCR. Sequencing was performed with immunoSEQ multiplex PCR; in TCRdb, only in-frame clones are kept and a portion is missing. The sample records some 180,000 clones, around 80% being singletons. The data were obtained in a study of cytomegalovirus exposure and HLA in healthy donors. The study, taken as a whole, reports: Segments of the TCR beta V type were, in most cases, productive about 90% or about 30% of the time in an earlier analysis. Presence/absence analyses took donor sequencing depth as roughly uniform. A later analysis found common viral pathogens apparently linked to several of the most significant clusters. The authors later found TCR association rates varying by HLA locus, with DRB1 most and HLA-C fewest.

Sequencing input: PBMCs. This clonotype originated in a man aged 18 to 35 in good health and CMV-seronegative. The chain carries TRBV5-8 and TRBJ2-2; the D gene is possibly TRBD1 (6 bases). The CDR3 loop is CASSLEPTGLTGELFF. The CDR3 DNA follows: TGTGCCAGCAGCTTGGAACCGACAGGATTGACCGGGGAGCTGTTTTTT. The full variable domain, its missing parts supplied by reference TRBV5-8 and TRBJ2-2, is EAGVTQSPTHLIKTRGQQATLRCSPISGHTSVYWYQQALGLGLQFLLWYDEGEERNRGNFPPRFSGRQFPNYSSELNVNALELEDSALYLCASSLEPTGLTGELFFGEGSRLTVL.